This T cell receptor (beta chain) is drawn from a study of shared clonotypes between healthy human individuals. V dropped 3 bases and J dropped 9 bases, with 16 bases sitting between them. The germline gives CDR1 SGDLS, CDR2 YYNGEE. This CDR3 has 14 residues. TCRdb's copy holds only in-frame clones and misses some; the assay was immunoSEQ multiplex PCR. The profile covers about 110,000 clones, with about 71% appearing a single time and approximately 25% taken by the ten largest. Sequencing was performed on memory CD8+ T cells sorted from blood. Subset here: CD45RO+ cells pooled with CCR7-negative TemRA cells. V gene TRBV9 combines with J gene TRBJ2-1, with D perhaps matching TRBD2 (7 bases). This clonotype was obtained from a woman aged 25 to 39 in good health. This chain's CDR3 is CASSARGGDPEQFF. For the CDR3, the DNA is TGTGCCAGCAGCGCAAGGGGGGGGGACCCTGAGCAGTTCTTC.